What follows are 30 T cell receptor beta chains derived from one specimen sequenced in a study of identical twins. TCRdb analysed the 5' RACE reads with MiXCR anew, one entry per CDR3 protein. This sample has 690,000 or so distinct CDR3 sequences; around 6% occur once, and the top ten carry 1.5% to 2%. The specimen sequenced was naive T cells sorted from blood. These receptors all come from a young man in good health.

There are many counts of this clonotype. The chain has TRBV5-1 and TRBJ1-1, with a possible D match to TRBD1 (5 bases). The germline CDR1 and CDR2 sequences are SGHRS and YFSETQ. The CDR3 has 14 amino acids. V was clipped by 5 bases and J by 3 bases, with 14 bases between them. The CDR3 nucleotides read TGCGCCAGCAGTCCGAGAGGGGTCTACACTGAAGCTTTCTTT. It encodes CASSPRGVYTEAFF.

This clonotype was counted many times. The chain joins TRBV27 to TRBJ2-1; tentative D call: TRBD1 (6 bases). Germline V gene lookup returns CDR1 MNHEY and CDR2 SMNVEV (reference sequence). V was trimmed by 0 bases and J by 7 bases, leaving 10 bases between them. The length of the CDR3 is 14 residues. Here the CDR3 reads CASSLSITGNEQFF. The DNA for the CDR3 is TGTGCCAGCAGTTTATCGATAACAGGGAATGAGCAGTTCTTC.

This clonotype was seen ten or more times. The CDR3 sequence is CASSAPEGRLFF. CDR3 DNA sequence: TGTGCCAGCAGCGCCCCCGAGGGACGCTTGTTTTTT. V and J are TRBV9 and TRBJ1-4; D perhaps matches TRBD1 (5 bases). The germline CDR1 and CDR2 sequences are SGDLS and YYNGEE. The CDR3 has 12 amino acids. Trimming took off 3 bases at V and 15 bases at J, with 15 bases between the two ends.

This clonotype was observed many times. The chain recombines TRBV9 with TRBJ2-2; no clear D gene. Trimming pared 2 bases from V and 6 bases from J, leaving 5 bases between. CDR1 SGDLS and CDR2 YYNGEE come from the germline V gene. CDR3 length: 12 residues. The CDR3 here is CASSVDAGELFF. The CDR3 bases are TGTGCCAGCAGCGTCGATGCCGGGGAGCTGTTTTTT.

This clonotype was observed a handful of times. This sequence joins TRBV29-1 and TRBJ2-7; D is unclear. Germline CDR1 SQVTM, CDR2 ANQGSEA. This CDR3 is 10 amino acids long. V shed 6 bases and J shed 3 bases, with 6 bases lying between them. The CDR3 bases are TGCAGCGTAATGGGCTACGAGCAGTACTTC. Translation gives CSVMGYEQYF.

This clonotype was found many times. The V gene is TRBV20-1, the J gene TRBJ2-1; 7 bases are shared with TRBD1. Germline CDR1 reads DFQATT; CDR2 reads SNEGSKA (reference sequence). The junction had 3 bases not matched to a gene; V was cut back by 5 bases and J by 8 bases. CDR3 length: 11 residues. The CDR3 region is CSAPQGHEQFF. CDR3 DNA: TGCAGTGCTCCACAGGGGCATGAGCAGTTCTTC.

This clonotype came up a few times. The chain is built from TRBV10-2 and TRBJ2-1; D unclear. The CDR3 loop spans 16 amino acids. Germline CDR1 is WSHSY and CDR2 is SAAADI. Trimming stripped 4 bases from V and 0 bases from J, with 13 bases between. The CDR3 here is CASSGSRTSSYNEQFF. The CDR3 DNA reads TGCGCCAGCAGTGGATCGCGGACGAGCTCCTACAATGAGCAGTTCTTC.

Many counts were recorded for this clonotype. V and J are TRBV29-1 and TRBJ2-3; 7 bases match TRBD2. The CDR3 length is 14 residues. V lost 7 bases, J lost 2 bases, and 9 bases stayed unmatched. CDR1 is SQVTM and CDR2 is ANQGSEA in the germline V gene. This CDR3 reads CSERMGGHTDTQYF. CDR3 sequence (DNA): TGCAGCGAGAGAATGGGAGGGCACACAGATACGCAGTATTTT.

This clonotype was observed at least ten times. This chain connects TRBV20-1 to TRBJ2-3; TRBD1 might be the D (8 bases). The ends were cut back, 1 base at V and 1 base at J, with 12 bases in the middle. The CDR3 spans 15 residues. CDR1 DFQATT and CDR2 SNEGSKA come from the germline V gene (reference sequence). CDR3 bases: TGCAGTGCTAGAGGGACAGGGAGGGGCACAGATACGCAGTATTTT. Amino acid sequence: CSARGTGRGTDTQYF.

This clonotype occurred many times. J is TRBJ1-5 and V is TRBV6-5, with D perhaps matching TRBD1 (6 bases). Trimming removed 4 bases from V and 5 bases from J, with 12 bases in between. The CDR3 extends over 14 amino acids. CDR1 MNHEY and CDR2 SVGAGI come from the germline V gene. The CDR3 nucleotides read TGTGCCAGCAGTTCCGGACAGCCGTATCAGCCCCAGCATTTT. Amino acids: CASSSGQPYQPQHF.

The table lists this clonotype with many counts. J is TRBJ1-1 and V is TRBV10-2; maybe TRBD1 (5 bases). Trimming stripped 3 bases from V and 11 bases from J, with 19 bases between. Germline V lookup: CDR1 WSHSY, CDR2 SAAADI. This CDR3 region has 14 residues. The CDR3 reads CASSDQTTEKGAFF. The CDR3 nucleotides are TGCGCCAGCAGTGACCAAACGACAGAAAAGGGCGCTTTCTTT.

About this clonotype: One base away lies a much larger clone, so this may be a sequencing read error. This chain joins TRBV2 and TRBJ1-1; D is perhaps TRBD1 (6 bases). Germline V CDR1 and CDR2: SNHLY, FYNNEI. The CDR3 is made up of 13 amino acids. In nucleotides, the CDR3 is TGTGCCAGCAGACCCACAGGGTTTACTGAAGCTCTCTTT. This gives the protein CASRPTGFTEALF.

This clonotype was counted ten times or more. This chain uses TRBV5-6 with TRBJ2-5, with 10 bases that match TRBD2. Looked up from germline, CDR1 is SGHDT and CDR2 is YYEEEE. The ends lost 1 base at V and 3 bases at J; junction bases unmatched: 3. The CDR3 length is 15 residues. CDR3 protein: CASSLLAGAKETQYF. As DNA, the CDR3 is TGTGCCAGCAGCTTGCTAGCGGGAGCGAAAGAGACCCAGTACTTC. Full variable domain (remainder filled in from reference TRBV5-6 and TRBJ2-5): DAGVTQSPTHLIKTRGQQVTLRCSPKSGHDTVSWYQQALGQGPQFIFQYYEEEERQRGNFPDRFSGHQFPNYSSELNVNALLLGDSALYLCASSLLAGAKETQYFGPGTRLLVL.

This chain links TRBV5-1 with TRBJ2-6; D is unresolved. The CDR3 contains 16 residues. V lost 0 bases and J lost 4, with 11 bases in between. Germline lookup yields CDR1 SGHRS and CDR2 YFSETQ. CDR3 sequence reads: CASSLEQVSGANVLTF. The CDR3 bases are TGCGCCAGCAGCTTGGAGCAGGTATCAGGGGCCAACGTCCTGACTTTC.

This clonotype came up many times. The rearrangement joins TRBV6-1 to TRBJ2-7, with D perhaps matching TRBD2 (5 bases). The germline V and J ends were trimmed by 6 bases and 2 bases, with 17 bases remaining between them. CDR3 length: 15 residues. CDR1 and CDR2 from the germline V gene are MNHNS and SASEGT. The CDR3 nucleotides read TGTGCCAGCAGAGCACGTGGGAGTCTGACCTACGAGCAGTACGTC. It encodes CASRARGSLTYEQYV.

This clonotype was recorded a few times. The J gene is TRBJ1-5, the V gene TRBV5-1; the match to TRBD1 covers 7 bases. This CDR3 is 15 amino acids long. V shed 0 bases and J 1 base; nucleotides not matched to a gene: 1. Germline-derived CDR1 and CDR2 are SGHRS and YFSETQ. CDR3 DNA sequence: TGCGCCAGCAGCTTGGAGACAGGGAGCAATCAGCCCCAGCATTTT. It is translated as CASSLETGSNQPQHF. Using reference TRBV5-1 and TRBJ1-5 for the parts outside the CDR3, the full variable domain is KAGVTQTPRYLIKTRGQQVTLSCSPISGHRSVSWYQQTPGQGLQFLFEYFSETQRNKGNFPGRFSGRQFSNSRSEMNVSTLELGDSALYLCASSLETGSNQPQHFGDGTRLSIL.

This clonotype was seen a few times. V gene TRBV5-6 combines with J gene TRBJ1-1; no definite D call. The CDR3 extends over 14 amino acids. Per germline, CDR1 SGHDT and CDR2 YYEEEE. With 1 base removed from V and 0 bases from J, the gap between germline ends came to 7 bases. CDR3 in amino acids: CASSLPGVNTEAFF. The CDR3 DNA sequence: TGTGCCAGCAGCTTGCCCGGGGTGAACACTGAAGCTTTCTTT.

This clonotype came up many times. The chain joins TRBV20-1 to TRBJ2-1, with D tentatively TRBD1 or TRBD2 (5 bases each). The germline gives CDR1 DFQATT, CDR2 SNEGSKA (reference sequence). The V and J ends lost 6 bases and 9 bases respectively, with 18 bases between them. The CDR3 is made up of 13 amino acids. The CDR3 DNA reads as TGCAGTGCAACCAAAGGGACCCTCCTTGAGCAGTTCTTC. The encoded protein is CSATKGTLLEQFF.

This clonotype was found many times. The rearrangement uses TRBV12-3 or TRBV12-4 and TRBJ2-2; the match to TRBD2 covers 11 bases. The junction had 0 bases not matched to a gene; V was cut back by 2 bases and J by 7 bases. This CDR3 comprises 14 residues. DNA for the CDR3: TGTGCCAGCAGTTTAACTAGCGGGAGCGGGGAGCTGTTTTTT. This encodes CASSLTSGSGELFF.

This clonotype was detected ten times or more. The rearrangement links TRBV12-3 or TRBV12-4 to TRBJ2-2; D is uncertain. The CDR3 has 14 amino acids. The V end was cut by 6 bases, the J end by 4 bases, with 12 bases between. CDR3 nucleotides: TGTGCCAGCAGATCCGCCCCTGGCACCGGGGAGCTGTTTTTT. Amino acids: CASRSAPGTGELFF.

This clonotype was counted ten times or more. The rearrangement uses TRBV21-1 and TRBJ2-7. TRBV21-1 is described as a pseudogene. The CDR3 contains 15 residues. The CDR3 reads CASSKARRVSYEQYV. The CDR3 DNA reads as TGTGCCAGCAGCAAAGCGCGACGGGTATCCTACGAGCAGTACGTC.

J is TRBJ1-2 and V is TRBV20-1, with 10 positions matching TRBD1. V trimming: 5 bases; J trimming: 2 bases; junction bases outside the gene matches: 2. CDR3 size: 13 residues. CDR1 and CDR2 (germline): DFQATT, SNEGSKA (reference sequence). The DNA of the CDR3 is TGCAGTGCTGGGGGACAGGGGAACTATGGCTACACCTTC. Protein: CSAGGQGNYGYTF.

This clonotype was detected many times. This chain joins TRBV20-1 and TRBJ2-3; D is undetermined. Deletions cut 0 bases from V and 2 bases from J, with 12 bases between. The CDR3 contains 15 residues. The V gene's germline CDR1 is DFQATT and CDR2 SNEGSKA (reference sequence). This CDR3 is CSARESSFSTDTQYF. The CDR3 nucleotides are TGCAGTGCTAGAGAGTCAAGCTTCTCCACAGATACGCAGTATTTT.

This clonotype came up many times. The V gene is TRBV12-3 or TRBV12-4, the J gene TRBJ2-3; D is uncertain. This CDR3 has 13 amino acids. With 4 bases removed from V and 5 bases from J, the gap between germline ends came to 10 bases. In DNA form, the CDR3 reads TGTGCCAGCAGTTCCTCCCCCGTAGATACGCAGTATTTT. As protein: CASSSSPVDTQYF.

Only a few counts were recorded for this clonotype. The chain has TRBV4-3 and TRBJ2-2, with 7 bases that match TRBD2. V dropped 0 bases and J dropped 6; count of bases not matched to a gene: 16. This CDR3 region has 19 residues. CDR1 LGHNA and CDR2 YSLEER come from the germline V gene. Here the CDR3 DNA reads TGCGCCAGCAGCCAAGAGGTTTGGGGGAGGGCTGGCTATTCCGGGGAGCTGTTTTTT. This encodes CASSQEVWGRAGYSGELFF.

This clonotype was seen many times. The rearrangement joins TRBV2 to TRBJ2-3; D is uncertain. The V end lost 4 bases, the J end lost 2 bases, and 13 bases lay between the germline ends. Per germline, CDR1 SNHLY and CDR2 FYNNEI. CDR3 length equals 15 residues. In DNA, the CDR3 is TGTGCCAGCAGTGTTGAGTCCACCCCCACAGATACGCAGTATTTT. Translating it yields CASSVESTPTDTQYF. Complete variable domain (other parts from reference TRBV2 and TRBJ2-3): EPEVTQTPSHQVTQMGQEVILRCVPISNHLYFYWYRQILGQKVEFLVSFYNNEISEKSEIFDDQFSVERPDGSNFTLKIRSTKLEDSAMYFCASSVESTPTDTQYFGPGTRLTVL.

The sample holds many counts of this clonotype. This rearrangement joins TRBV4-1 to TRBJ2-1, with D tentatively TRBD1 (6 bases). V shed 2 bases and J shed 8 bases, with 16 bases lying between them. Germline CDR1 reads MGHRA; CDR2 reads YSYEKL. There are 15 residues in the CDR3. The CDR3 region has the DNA TGCGCCAGCAGCCAATTCATTACAGGGAGCGATGAGCAGTTCTTC. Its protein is CASSQFITGSDEQFF.

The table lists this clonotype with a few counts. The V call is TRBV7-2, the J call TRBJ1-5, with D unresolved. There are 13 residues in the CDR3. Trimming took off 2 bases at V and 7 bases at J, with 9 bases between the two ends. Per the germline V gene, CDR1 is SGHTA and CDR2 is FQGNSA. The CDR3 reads CASSLSYSQPQHF. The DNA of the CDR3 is TGTGCCAGCAGCTTATCATACAGCCAGCCCCAGCATTTT.

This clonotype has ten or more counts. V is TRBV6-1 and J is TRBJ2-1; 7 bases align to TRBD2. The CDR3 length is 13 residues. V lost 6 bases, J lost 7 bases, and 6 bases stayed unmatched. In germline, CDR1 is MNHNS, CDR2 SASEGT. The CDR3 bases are TGTGCCAGCAGCCAAGGACTAGTTAATGAGCAGTTCTTC. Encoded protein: CASSQGLVNEQFF.

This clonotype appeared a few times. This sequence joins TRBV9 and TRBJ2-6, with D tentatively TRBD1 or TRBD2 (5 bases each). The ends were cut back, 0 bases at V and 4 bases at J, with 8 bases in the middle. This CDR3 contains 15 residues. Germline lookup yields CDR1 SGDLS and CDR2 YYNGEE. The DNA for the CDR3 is TGTGCCAGCAGCGTAGGGGGGTGGGGGGCCAACGTCCTGACTTTC. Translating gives CASSVGGWGANVLTF.